This T cell receptor (beta chain) was sequenced during a study of blood T cells in healthy people across ages. Study information: About one barcoded TCR beta cDNA was captured per two T cells.

The donors, healthy Caucasians from Russia, were aged roughly 6 to 100. Using a J-beta primer mix together with a sample-barcoded 5' primer, a second PCR was run for roughly 7 to 11 cycles. A tag from a template-switch adaptor with 12 random nucleotides marked each cDNA molecule. TCRdb redid the calling of the 5' RACE reads with MiXCR, one entry per CDR3 protein. The repertoire holds approximately 690,000 distinct CDR3 sequences, with roughly 50% as singletons. The study, taken as a whole, reports: Underestimates were what the diversity estimates from one million T cells were considered to be.

Trimming removed 0 bases from V and 6 bases from J; junction bases left unmatched: 11. Looked up from germline, CDR1 is DFQATT and CDR2 is SNEGSKA (reference sequence). The CDR3 runs 16 residues. Note on this clonotype: Its cognate antigen is unknown.

The receptor's source is a man in his 60s in good health. Source material: blood. V and J are TRBV20-1 and TRBJ2-1; 7 positions agree with TRBD2. The CDR3 nucleotides read TGCAGTGCTAGAGATCGAGCGGGACCAGCTACCAATGAGCAGTTCTTC. It encodes CSARDRAGPATNEQFF.